Listed below are T cell receptor beta chains from one sample, sequenced in a study of tumor-infiltrating lymphocytes in primary liver carcinoma. TCRdb redid the calling of the multiplex PCR reads with MiXCR, one entry per CDR3 protein. The table records a few hundred thousand distinct CDR3 sequences, around 50% of them present only once. The sequenced material came from peripheral blood. All receptors derive from a woman in her thirties with primary liver carcinoma and hepatitis B virus infection. CDR3s include the opening cysteine and the closing phenylalanine or tryptophan. Each record gives: D gene, J gene, V gene, clone size, CDR3 protein, CDR3 DNA. D genes are given only for firm matches. Expanded clones get a size class; other rows say once, few or many, or leave the size out.

- | TRBJ2-7 | TRBV5-6 | few | CASSLSPRYKVFGQYF | TGTGCCAGCAGCTTGAGTCCCCGGTATAAGGTTTTCGGGCAGTACTTC
TRBD1 | TRBJ2-1 | TRBV6-2/TRBV6-3 | - | CASRDRGDSVQFF | TGCGCCAGCAGGGACAGGGGAGATTCTGTGCAGTTCTTC
- | TRBJ2-1 | TRBV6-6 | - | CASSYSIPGSDEQFF | TGTGCCAGCAGTTACTCGATTCCAGGATCCGATGAGCAGTTCTTC
TRBD2 | TRBJ2-1 | TRBV12-3/TRBV12-4 | few | CASLLSGRILVDEQFF | TGTGCCAGCCTCCTTAGCGGGAGGATTCTTGTCGATGAGCAGTTCTTC
TRBD1 | TRBJ1-2 | TRBV12-3/TRBV12-4 | - | CASSGGQAYGYTF | TGTGCCAGCAGCGGGGGACAGGCCTATGGCTACACCTTC
- | TRBJ1-1 | TRBV6-5 | many | CASNYDGNTEAFF | TGTGCCAGCAACTACGACGGGAACACTGAAGCTTTCTTT
- | TRBJ2-1 | TRBV5-6 | once | CASGLARRLEEFF | TGTGCCAGCGGCTTGGCCCGTCGGTTGGAGGAGTTCTTC
TRBD1 | TRBJ2-5 | TRBV5-1 | many | CASSHDRVGQETQYF | TGCGCCAGCAGCCACGACAGGGTTGGGCAAGAGACCCAGTACTTC
TRBD1 | TRBJ2-3 | TRBV11-3 | many | CASSLDGQGPDTQYF | TGTGCCAGCAGCTTGGATGGACAGGGGCCAGATACGCAGTATTTT
- | TRBJ2-7 | TRBV11-2 | many | CASSLGSGSYEQYF | TGTGCCAGCAGCTTAGGTTCAGGGTCCTACGAGCAGTACTTC
- | TRBJ2-1 | TRBV5-1 | - | CASSVLGGEDNEQFF | TGCGCCAGCAGCGTCCTGGGGGGCGAAGACAATGAGCAGTTCTTC
TRBD1 | TRBJ1-6 | TRBV6-1 | - | CASSVIGTGTNSPLHF | TGTGCCAGCAGTGTAATTGGGACAGGGACTAATTCACCCCTCCACTTT
TRBD2 | TRBJ2-2 | TRBV29-1 | few | CSVAETSLTGELFF | TGCAGCGTAGCCGAGACTAGCCTAACCGGGGAGCTGTTTTTT
- | TRBJ2-1 | TRBV28 | - | CASSFRLGMVNEQFF | TGTGCCAGCAGTTTCCGTTTAGGGATGGTCAATGAGCAGTTCTTC
TRBD2 | TRBJ2-1 | TRBV10-1 | - | CASNRTSRPSYNEQFF | TGCGCCAGCAATAGGACTAGCAGACCTTCCTACAATGAGCAGTTCTTC
TRBD1 | TRBJ1-5 | TRBV6-1 | - | CASSGQDIKPQHF | TGTGCCAGCAGCGGACAGGATATCAAGCCCCAGCATTTT
TRBD1 | TRBJ1-6 | TRBV12-3/TRBV12-4 | many | CASSRQGHSPLHF | TGTGCCAGCAGCCGACAGGGGCATTCACCCCTCCACTTT
- | TRBJ2-3 | TRBV28 | few | CASSMTGFKEPFTDTQYF | TGTGCCAGCTCAATGACAGGTTTTAAGGAACCCTTCACAGATACGCAGTATTTT
- | TRBJ2-4 | TRBV12-3/TRBV12-4 | once | CASSLSWDENIQYF | TGTGCCAGCAGTTTGTCCTGGGATGAAAACATTCAGTACTTC
- | TRBJ1-2 | TRBV12-3/TRBV12-4 | many | CASSPDGNYGYTF | TGTGCCAGCAGTCCGGACGGCAACTATGGCTACACCTTC
- | TRBJ2-5 | TRBV7-9 | once | CVSSFDRETQYF | TGTGTCAGCAGCTTCGATCGAGAGACCCAGTACTTC
- | TRBJ2-1 | TRBV6-5 | - | CASSYRYRNEQFF | TGTGCCAGCAGTTACAGATATAGGAATGAGCAGTTCTTC
- | TRBJ2-4 | TRBV29-1 | - | CSVMPPGAAKNIQYF | TGCAGCGTGATGCCCCCAGGTGCGGCCAAAAACATTCAGTACTTC
- | TRBJ2-1 | TRBV12-3/TRBV12-4 | once | CASSPQGRLNEQFF | TGTGCCAGCAGTCCCCAGGGGCGGCTGAATGAGCAGTTCTTC
- | TRBJ2-6 | TRBV6-5 | many | CASSYDSNLGGANVLTF | TGTGCCAGCAGTTATGACAGTAACCTGGGTGGGGCCAACGTCCTGACTTTC
- | TRBJ2-1 | TRBV29-1 | - | CSANRQGDNELFF | TGCAGCGCCAACAGACAAGGGGATAATGAGCTGTTCTTC
- | TRBJ2-1 | TRBV5-4 | few | CASRHTTGMDEQFF | TGTGCCAGCCGCCACACAACAGGGATGGATGAGCAGTTCTTC
- | TRBJ2-5 | TRBV28 | - | CASSPTRVGAQYF | TGTGCCAGCAGTCCGACTAGAGTTGGGGCCCAGTACTTC